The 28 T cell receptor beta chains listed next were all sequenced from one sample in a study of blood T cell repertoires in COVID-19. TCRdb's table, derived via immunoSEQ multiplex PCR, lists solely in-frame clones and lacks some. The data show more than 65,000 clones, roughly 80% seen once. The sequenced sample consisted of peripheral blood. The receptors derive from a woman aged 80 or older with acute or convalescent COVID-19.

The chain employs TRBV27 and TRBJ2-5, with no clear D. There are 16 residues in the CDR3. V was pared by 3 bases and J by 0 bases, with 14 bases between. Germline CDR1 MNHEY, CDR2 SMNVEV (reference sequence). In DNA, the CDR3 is TGTGCCAGCAGTTTTTCGGCGGTGACGTACCAAGAGACCCAGTACTTC. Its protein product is CASSFSAVTYQETQYF.

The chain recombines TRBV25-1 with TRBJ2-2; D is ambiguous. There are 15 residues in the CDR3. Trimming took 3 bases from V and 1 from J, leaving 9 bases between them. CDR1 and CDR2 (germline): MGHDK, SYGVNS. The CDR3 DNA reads TGTGCCAGCAGTGATGCCGAGAAGAACACCGGGGAGCTGTTTTTT. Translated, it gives CASSDAEKNTGELFF.

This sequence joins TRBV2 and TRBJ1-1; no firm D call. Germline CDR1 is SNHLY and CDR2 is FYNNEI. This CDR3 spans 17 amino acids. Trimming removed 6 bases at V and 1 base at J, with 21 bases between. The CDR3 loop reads CASSEGGEAGRNTEAFF. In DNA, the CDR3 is TGTGCCAGCAGCGAGGGTGGGGAGGCAGGACGGAACACTGAAGCTTTCTTT.

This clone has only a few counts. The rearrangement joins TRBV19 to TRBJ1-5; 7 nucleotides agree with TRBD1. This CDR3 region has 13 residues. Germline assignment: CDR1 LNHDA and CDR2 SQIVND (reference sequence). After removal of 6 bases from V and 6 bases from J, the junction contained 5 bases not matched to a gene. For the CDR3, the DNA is TGTGCCAGTAGGCAACAGGGGTTTCAGCCCCAGCATTTT. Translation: CASRQQGFQPQHF.

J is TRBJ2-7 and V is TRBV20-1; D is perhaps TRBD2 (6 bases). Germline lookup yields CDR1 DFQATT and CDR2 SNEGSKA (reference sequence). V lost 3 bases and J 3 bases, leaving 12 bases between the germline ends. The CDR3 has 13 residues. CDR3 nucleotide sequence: TGCAGTGCTAGTGCGCGGACTAACTACGAGCAGTACTTC. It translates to CSASARTNYEQYF.

The CDR3 sequence: CASSPLIAGQIEAFF. In DNA form, the CDR3 reads TGTGCCAGCAGCCCCCTGATCGCAGGACAGATTGAAGCTTTCTTT. The chain has TRBV7-6 and TRBJ1-1, with TRBD1 as a possible D gene (6 bases). CDR3 length: 15 amino acids. Germline loops: CDR1 SGHVS, CDR2 FNYEAQ. V dropped 5 bases and J dropped 7 bases, with 20 bases sitting between them.

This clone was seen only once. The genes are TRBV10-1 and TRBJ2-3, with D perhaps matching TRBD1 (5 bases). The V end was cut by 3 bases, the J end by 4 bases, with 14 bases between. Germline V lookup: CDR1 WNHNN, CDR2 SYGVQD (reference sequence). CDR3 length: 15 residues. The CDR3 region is CASSDYGAGSDTQYF. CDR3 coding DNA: TGCGCCAGCAGTGATTATGGGGCAGGGTCAGATACGCAGTATTTT.

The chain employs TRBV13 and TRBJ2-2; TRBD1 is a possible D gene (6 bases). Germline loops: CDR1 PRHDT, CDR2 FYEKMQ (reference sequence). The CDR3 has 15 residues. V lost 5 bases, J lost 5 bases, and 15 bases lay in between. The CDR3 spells CASSQGTGQTGELFF. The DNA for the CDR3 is TGTGCCAGCAGCCAGGGCACAGGACAGACCGGGGAGCTGTTTTTT.

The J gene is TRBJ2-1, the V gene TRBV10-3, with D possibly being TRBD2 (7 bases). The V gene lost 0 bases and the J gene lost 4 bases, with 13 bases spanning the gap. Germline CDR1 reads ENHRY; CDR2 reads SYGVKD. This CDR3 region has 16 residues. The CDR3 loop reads CAISESTGGAYNEQFF. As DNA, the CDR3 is TGTGCCATCAGTGAGTCGACGGGGGGCGCTTACAATGAGCAGTTCTTC.

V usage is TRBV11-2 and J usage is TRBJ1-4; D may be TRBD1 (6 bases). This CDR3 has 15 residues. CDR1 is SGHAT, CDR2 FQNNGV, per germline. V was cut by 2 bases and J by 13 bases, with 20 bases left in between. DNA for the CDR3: TGTGCCAGCAGCTTATGGGACATGGACCGTGGAGGACTGTTTTTT. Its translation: CASSLWDMDRGGLFF.

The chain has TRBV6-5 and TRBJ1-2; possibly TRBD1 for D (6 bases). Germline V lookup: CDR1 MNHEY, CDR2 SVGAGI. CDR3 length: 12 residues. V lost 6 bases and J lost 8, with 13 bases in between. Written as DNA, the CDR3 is TGTGCCAGCAGGAGGGGGTCGTGGGGCTACACCTTC. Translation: CASRRGSWGYTF.

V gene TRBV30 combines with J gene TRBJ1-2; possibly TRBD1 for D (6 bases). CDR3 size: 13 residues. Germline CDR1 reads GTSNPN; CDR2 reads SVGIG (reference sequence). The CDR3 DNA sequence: TGTGCACGGACAGCCGCTTCAAACTATGGCTACACCTTC. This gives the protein CARTAASNYGYTF.

In DNA form, the CDR3 reads TGTGCCAGCTCATCTCGGACGGGGGGAACTAATGAAAAACTGTTTTTT. This codes for CASSSRTGGTNEKLFF. V gene TRBV18 combines with J gene TRBJ1-4; tentatively, D is TRBD1 (5 bases). This CDR3 has 16 amino acids. Deletions cut 5 bases from V and 1 base from J, with 14 bases between. Germline assignment: CDR1 KGHSH and CDR2 LQKENI. Together with reference TRBV18 and TRBJ1-4, the CDR3 gives the full variable domain: NAGVMQNPRHLVRRRGQEARLRCSPMKGHSHVYWYRQLPEEGLKFMVYLQKENIIDESGMPKERFSAEFPKEGPSILRIQQVVRGDSAAYFCASSSRTGGTNEKLFFGSGTQLSVL.

CDR3 region: CASSQDWDRGYNEQFF. CDR3 DNA: TGTGCCAGCAGCCAAGATTGGGACAGGGGGTACAATGAGCAGTTCTTC. The chain employs TRBV4-2 and TRBJ2-1; 11 nucleotides align to TRBD1. The length of the CDR3 is 16 residues. J gave up 4 bases and V 0 bases, and 2 bases lay outside the gene matches. Germline loops: CDR1 LGHNA, CDR2 YNFKEQ.

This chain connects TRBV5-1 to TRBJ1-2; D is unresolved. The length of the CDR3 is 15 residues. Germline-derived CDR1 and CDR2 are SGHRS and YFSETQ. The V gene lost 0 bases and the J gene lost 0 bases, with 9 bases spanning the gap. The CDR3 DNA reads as TGCGCCAGCAGCTTGGTCACAGAAGCTAACTATGGCTACACCTTC. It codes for CASSLVTEANYGYTF.

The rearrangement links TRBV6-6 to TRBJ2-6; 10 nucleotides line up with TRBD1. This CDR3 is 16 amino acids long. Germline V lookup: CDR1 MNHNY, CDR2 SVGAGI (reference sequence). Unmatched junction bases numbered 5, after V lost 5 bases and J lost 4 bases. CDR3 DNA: TGTGCCAGCAGTCGACAGGGGGCTGGCGGGGCCAACGTCCTGACTTTC. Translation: CASSRQGAGGANVLTF.

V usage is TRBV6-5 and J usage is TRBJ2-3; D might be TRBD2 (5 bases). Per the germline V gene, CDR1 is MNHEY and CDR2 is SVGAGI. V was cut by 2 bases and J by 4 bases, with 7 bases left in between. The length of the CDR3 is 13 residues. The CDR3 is CASSYGGPDTQYF. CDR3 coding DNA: TGTGCCAGCAGTTACGGCGGGCCAGATACGCAGTATTTT.

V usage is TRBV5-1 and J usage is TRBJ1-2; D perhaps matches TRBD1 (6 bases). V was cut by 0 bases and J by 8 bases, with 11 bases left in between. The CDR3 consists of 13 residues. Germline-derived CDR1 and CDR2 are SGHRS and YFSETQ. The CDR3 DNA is TGCGCCAGCAGCTTGGAAACAGGGAAGGGCTACACCTTC. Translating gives CASSLETGKGYTF.

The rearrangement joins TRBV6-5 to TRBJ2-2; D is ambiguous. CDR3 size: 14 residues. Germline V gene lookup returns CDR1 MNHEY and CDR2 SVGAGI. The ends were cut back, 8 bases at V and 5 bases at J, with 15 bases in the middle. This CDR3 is CASRLLEPTGELFF. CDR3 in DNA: TGTGCCAGCCGCCTCCTAGAGCCGACCGGGGAGCTGTTTTTT.

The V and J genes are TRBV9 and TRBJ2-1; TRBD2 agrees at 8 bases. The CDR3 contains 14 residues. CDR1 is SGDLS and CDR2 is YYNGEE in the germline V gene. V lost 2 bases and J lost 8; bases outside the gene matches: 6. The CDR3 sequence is CASSVGGAAYEQFF. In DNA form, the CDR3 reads TGTGCCAGCAGCGTCGGGGGGGCCGCATATGAGCAGTTCTTC.

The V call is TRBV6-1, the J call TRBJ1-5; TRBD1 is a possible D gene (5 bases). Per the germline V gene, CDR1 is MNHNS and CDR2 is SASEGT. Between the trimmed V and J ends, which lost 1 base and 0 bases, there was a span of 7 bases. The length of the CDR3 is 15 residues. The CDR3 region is CASSEDRFSNQPQHF. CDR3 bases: TGTGCCAGCAGTGAAGACAGGTTTAGCAATCAGCCCCAGCATTTT.

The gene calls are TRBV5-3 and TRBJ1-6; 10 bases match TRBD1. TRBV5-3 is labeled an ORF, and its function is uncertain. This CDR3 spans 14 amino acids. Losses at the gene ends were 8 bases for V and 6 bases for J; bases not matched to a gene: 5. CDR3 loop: CARTGTGVNSPLHF. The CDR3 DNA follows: TGTGCCAGGACCGGGACAGGGGTTAATTCACCCCTCCACTTT.

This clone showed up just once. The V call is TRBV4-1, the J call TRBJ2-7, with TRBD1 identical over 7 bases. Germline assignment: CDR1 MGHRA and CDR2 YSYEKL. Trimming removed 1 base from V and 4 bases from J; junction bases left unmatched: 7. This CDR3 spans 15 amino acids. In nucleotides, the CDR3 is TGCGCCAGCAGCCAAGGATCAGGGGGAGCTTACGAGCAGTACTTC. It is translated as CASSQGSGGAYEQYF.

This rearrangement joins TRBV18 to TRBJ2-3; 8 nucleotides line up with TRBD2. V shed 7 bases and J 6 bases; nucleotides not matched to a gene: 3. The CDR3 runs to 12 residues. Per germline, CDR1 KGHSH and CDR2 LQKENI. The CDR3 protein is CASFPGGDTQYF. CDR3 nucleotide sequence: TGTGCCAGCTTCCCGGGGGGGGATACGCAGTATTTT.

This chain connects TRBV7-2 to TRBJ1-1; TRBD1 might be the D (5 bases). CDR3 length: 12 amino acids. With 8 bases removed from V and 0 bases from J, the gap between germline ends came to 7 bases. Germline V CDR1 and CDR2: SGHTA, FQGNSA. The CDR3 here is CASGGMNTEAFF. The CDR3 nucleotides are TGTGCCAGCGGGGGGATGAACACTGAAGCTTTCTTT.

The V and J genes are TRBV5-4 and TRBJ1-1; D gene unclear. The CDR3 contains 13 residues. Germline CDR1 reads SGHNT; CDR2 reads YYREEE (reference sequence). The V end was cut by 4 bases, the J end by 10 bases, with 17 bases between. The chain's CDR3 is CASSLDANSGAFF. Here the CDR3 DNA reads TGTGCCAGCAGCCTGGACGCTAACTCTGGAGCTTTCTTT.

The CDR3 DNA follows: TGTGCCAGCAGCCAACGAAGGACAGGGGAAAACATTCAGTACTTC. This sequence encodes CASSQRRTGENIQYF. The genes are TRBV6-5 and TRBJ2-4, with TRBD1 identical over 9 bases. The CDR3 sequence is 15 residues long. Germline CDR1 is MNHEY and CDR2 is SVGAGI. With V trimmed by 6 bases and J by 5 bases, 8 bases remained unmatched.

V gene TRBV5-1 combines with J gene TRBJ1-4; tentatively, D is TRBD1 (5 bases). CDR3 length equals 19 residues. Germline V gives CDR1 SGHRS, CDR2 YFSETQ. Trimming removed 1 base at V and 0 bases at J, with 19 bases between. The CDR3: CASSLLPTGTASTNEKLFF. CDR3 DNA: TGCGCCAGCAGCTTGCTACCAACAGGAACAGCTTCAACTAATGAAAAACTGTTTTTT. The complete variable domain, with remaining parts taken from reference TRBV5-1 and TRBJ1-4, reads KAGVTQTPRYLIKTRGQQVTLSCSPISGHRSVSWYQQTPGQGLQFLFEYFSETQRNKGNFPGRFSGRQFSNSRSEMNVSTLELGDSALYLCASSLLPTGTASTNEKLFFGSGTQLSVL.